The rows below give T cell receptor beta chains drawn from one sample of a study of shared clonotypes between healthy human individuals. Generated by immunoSEQ multiplex PCR, the TCRdb table keeps only in-frame clones and is missing some. This table has millions of clones, about 92% appearing once. Sample: naive CD8+ T cells from PBMCs. The receptors derive from a man between 18 and 29 years old in good health. Some clones in this sample may be carry-over from other donors' samples. Each CDR3 is given with its conserved first and last residue. Fields, in order: clone size, CDR3 length, V gene, J gene, D gene, CDR3 DNA, CDR3 protein. The D gene is left open where the match is weak. Size is omitted from some rows. Given values are once, few, many or a class for expanded clones.

>NA|11|TRBV29-1|TRBJ1-2|NA
TGCAGCGTTGAATTAGACTATGGCTACACCTTC
CSVELDYGYTF
>NA|16|TRBV15|TRBJ2-1|TRBD2
TGTGCCACCAGCAGAGGACGGGAGGGATACTACAATGAGCAGTTCTTC
CATSRGREGYYNEQFF
>NA|15|TRBV5-5|TRBJ2-4|NA
TGTGCCAGCAGCTTGTCAGGGAAAGGCAAAAACATTCAGTACTTC
CASSLSGKGKNIQYF
>NA|15|TRBV19|TRBJ1-4|NA
TGTGCCAGTACTACTCACCTAGGCGCTAATGAAAAACTGTTTTTT
CASTTHLGANEKLFF
>NA|15|TRBV9|TRBJ2-1|NA
TGTGCCAGCAGCGTAGGAGGGAGCTCCGCCGAGGGGCAGTTCTTC
CASSVGGSSAEGQFF
>NA|17|TRBV5-6|TRBJ2-7|TRBD2
TGTGCCAGCAGCTACGGGACTAGCGGGAGGGTTCTTGGCGAGCAGTACTTC
CASSYGTSGRVLGEQYF
>NA|13|TRBV6-5|TRBJ1-3|NA
TGTGCCAGCAGCCTTGGCAGCGGGAACACCATATATTTT
CASSLGSGNTIYF
>once|13|TRBV7-6|TRBJ2-7|NA
TGTGCCAGCAGCTTAGAGGGTTTCTACGAGCAGTACTTC
CASSLEGFYEQYF
>few|11|TRBV6-6|TRBJ1-1|NA
TGTGCCAGCAGTTTTGGGGTTGAAGCTTTCTTT
CASSFGVEAFF
>NA|13|TRBV6-5|TRBJ2-1|TRBD2
TGTGCCAGCAGCGAGCGGGGGGACAATGAGCAGTTCTTC
CASSERGDNEQFF
>NA|11|TRBV5-4|TRBJ1-1|NA
TGTGCCAGTCAGGGGAACACTGAAGCTTTCTTT
CASQGNTEAFF
>NA|13|TRBV27|TRBJ2-7|TRBD1
TGTGCCAGCAGATCAACAGGGGCCTACGAGCAGTACTTC
CASRSTGAYEQYF
>once|15|TRBV6-4|TRBJ2-1|TRBD1
TGTGCCAGCACCTTCGACAGGGGGCCCTACAATGAGCAGTTCTTC
CASTFDRGPYNEQFF
>NA|18|TRBV14|TRBJ2-7|TRBD2
TGTGCCAGCAGCCAAGACATTAGCGGGAGGCCCCTTAGTCCGCCGCAGTACTTC
CASSQDISGRPLSPPQYF
>NA|13|TRBV7-6|TRBJ2-5|TRBD1
TGTGCCAGCAGCGGACAGGGGGCTGAGACCCAGTACTTC
CASSGQGAETQYF
>NA|12|TRBV7-9|TRBJ2-7|NA
TGTGCCAGCAGCTTAATCGGGGCCGAGCAGTACTTC
CASSLIGAEQYF
>few|14|TRBV7-9|TRBJ1-4|NA
TGTGCCAGCAGCTTAGTAGCTCACAATGAAAAACTGTTTTTT
CASSLVAHNEKLFF
>few|13|TRBV19|TRBJ1-1|NA
TGTGCCAGTAACAAAAGGGGACGAAATGAAGCTTTCTTT
CASNKRGRNEAFF
>NA|14|TRBV7-9|TRBJ2-7|TRBD1
TGTGCCAGCGGGACAGGGGGTCCCTCCTACGAGCAGTACTTC
CASGTGGPSYEQYF
>NA|16|TRBV7-2|TRBJ2-7|TRBD1
TGTGCCAGCAGCCTAGCCGGGACAGGTAGAGCCTACGAGCAGTACTTC
CASSLAGTGRAYEQYF
>once|17|TRBV11-2|TRBJ1-3|NA
TGTGCCAGCAGCTTAGATGGGGAGAGACGGGGAGGAAACACCATATATTTT
CASSLDGERRGGNTIYF
>NA|19|TRBV7-3|TRBJ2-3|TRBD2
TGTGCCAGCAGCTTTAGGGGCGCGGGAGATACCGCACTAGGAGATACGCAGTATTTT
CASSFRGAGDTALGDTQYF
>NA|19|TRBV27|TRBJ2-3|TRBD1
TGTGCCAGCAGTCGACCGGACAGGGATTCCCTCCCTAGCACAGATACGCAGTATTTT
CASSRPDRDSLPSTDTQYF
>NA|14|TRBV4-2|TRBJ1-2|NA
TGTGCCAGCAGCCACCCTCCGGGAGCCGATGGCTACACCTTC
CASSHPPGADGYTF
>NA|14|TRBV5-1|TRBJ1-1|NA
TGCGCCAGCAGCCCCCCCCATGTGAACACTGAAGCTTTCTTT
CASSPPHVNTEAFF
>NA|15|TRBV4-1|TRBJ2-1|TRBD2
TGCGCCAGCAGCCAAACTAGCGGGAAAGTCAATGAGCAGTTCTTC
CASSQTSGKVNEQFF
>NA|12|TRBV2|TRBJ2-7|NA
TGTGCCAGCAGTGAAGTCAGCTACGAGCAGTACTTC
CASSEVSYEQYF
>NA|12|TRBV9|TRBJ2-3|NA
TGTGCCAGCAGCGTAGCTGCAGATACGCAGTATTTT
CASSVAADTQYF
>NA|15|TRBV11-3|TRBJ2-1|NA
TGTGCCAGCAGCAAAAGAGAGGGGAGGTACAATGAGCAGTTCTTC
CASSKREGRYNEQFF